The 8 T cell receptor beta chains below all came from one sample that was sequenced in a study of cytomegalovirus exposure and HLA in healthy donors. The PCR used 60 Vbeta and 13 Jbeta primers. The repertoire was sequenced with immunoSEQ multiplex PCR; TCRdb's copy has only in-frame clones and lacks some. The data contain about 200,000 clones, 65% to 85% of them singletons. Specimen: PBMCs. The receptors come from a young woman in good health and CMV-seronegative.

For this clone: Other nucleotide sequences in the sample specify the same CDR3. J is TRBJ1-5 and V is TRBV6-6, with D hard to call. CDR1 is MNHNY and CDR2 is SVGAGI in the germline V gene (reference sequence). The CDR3 is 13 residues long. The V end was cut by 2 bases, the J end by 4 bases, with 6 bases between. CDR3 DNA sequence: TGTGCCAGCAGTTACCCGGGGAATCAGCCCCAGCATTTT. It translates to CASSYPGNQPQHF.

This chain connects TRBV7-9 to TRBJ2-5; 8 bases map to TRBD1. This CDR3 region has 14 residues. Trimming took 5 bases from V and 4 from J; bases not matched to a gene: 6. The germline CDR1 and CDR2 sequences are SEHNR and FQNEAQ (reference sequence). CDR3 bases: TGTGCCAGCAGCCGACAGGGGTCGGCAGAGACCCAGTACTTC. It codes for CASSRQGSAETQYF.

The chain combines TRBV25-1 with TRBJ2-5, with 13 bases matching TRBD2. The CDR3 totals 18 residues. Germline V gives CDR1 MGHDK, CDR2 SYGVNS. V was clipped by 4 bases and J by 5 bases; unmatched bases: 13. CDR3 nucleotide sequence: TGTGCCAGCAGTGCCCGGACTAGCGGGGGCCCCCGGAAGGAGACCCAGTACTTC. This encodes CASSARTSGGPRKETQYF.

The V gene is TRBV5-1, the J gene TRBJ1-2, with a tentative D call TRBD1 (5 bases). CDR1 SGHRS and CDR2 YFSETQ come from the germline V gene. The CDR3 is 15 residues long. Between the trimmed V and J ends, which lost 3 bases and 4 bases, there was a span of 16 bases. In DNA, the CDR3 is TGCGCCAGCAGCTCCGCCTCGGGGGAAGCCTATGGCTACACCTTC. This codes for CASSSASGEAYGYTF.

V and J are TRBV7-6 and TRBJ2-7; 7 nucleotides match TRBD1. The V gene end was trimmed by 5 bases and the J gene end by 3 bases; junction bases not matched to a gene: 4. The CDR3 is 13 amino acids. The V gene's germline CDR1 is SGHVS and CDR2 FNYEAQ. In DNA form, the CDR3 reads TGTGCCAGCAGCCCCGGGACAGACTACGAGCAGTACTTC. Translating it yields CASSPGTDYEQYF.

The V gene is TRBV30, the J gene TRBJ1-5; 7 bases are a match to TRBD1. The CDR3 length is 15 residues. Germline CDR1 GTSNPN, CDR2 SVGIG (reference sequence). V trimming: 3 bases; J trimming: 0 bases; junction bases outside the gene matches: 5. In DNA form, the CDR3 reads TGTGCCTGGAGCGAGGGACAGTTTAGCAATCAGCCCCAGCATTTT. The encoded protein is CAWSEGQFSNQPQHF.

In this sample, this clone turned up once. The V gene is TRBV11-3, the J gene TRBJ2-1; TRBD1 agrees at 9 bases. Germline lookup yields CDR1 SGHNT and CDR2 YENEEA. This CDR3 has 15 amino acids. The ends lost 4 bases at V and 3 bases at J; junction bases unmatched: 4. CDR3 DNA sequence: TGTGCCAGCAGCTCGGGACAGGGAGGCTACAATGAGCAGTTCTTC. This gives the protein CASSSGQGGYNEQFF.

The V and J genes are TRBV29-1 and TRBJ1-1, with a weak D call TRBD1 (5 bases). This CDR3 is 13 amino acids long. Trimming left V 7 bases short and J 1 base short, with 13 bases between. Per germline, CDR1 SQVTM and CDR2 ANQGSEA. The CDR3 loop is CSESGVANTEAFF. In DNA form, the CDR3 reads TGCAGCGAGTCGGGGGTTGCGAACACTGAAGCTTTCTTT.